The T cell receptor (beta chain) under discussion was sequenced for a study of identical twins. The study's findings and limits: Invariant MAIT and iNKT cells are populations that could partly confound zero-insertion analyses. A lower insertion count was a feature of abundant cord blood beta clonotypes, with no such feature in memory repertoires. Cross-sectional statistical analysis was relied on for the conclusions, without the same donors being followed.

TCRdb analysed the 5' RACE reads with MiXCR anew, one entry per CDR3 protein. The profile shows a few hundred thousand distinct CDR3 sequences, over 12% of them singletons. Trimming cost V 0 bases and J 3 bases, with 14 bases left between them. CDR1 is SGHAT, CDR2 FQNNGV, per germline. This CDR3 region has 16 residues. Concerning this clonotype: Its target is not known.

The sample also formed part of further work on yellow fever vaccine responses in identical twins.

This chain links TRBV11-2 with TRBJ2-5; TRBD2 is a possible D gene (5 bases). The TCR was taken from a woman aged 18-30 years in good health. Sequencing input: CD4+ T cells sorted from blood. For the CDR3, the DNA is TGTGCCAGCAGCTTAGACTCGCCTAGCCGAAAAGAGACCCAGTACTTC. Its translation is CASSLDSPSRKETQYF.